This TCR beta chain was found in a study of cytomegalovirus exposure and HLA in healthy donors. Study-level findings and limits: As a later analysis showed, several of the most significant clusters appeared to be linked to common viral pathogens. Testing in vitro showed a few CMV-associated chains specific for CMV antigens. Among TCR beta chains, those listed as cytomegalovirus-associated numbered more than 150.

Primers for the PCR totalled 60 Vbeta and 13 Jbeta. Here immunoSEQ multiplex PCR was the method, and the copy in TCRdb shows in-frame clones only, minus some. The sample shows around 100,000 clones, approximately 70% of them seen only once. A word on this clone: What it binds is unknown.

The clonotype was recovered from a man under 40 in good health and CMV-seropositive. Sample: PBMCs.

The CDR3 DNA sequence: TGTGCCAGCAGCTCCTACAGGGATAAGACTGAAGCTTTCTTT. Amino acids: CASSSYRDKTEAFF. The rearrangement uses TRBV9 and TRBJ1-1; perhaps TRBD1 as D (6 bases). The CDR3 sequence is 14 residues long. Trimming shortened V by 4 bases and J by 5 bases, and 15 bases separated the two germline ends. Germline-derived CDR1 and CDR2 are SGDLS and YYNGEE.